This entry concerns a single T cell receptor (beta chain). Its antigen remains unknown. Assay used: immunoSEQ multiplex PCR; TCRdb lists only in-frame clones, some missing. The top ten hold 65% to 70% of the sample, which has about 3,000 clones, around 71% seen once. The data belong to a study of PD-1 blockade in classical Hodgkin lymphoma. Findings of the study overall: Reports indicated that newly diagnosed patients had lower baseline TCR diversity than healthy donors did. Underlying causes for the observed repertoire differences were not defined, possibly disease activity or prior therapy. Researchers reported that CD4+ TCR diversity, though not CD8+, rose significantly by C4D1. It was among complete responders that baseline diversity resembled that of newly diagnosed patients.

Losses at the gene ends were 7 bases for V and 6 bases for J; bases not matched to a gene: 5. Per the germline V gene, CDR1 is MDHEN and CDR2 is SYDVKM. The CDR3 is made up of 12 amino acids. Autologous stem cell transplantation was followed by relapse in every patient, and brentuximab vedotin exposure varied. Magnetic negative selection of thawed PBMCs yielded the CD8+ T cells. The sequence was obtained from a human donor with classical Hodgkin lymphoma. V gene TRBV28 combines with J gene TRBJ1-2, with TRBD1 matching over 7 bases. The starting material was CD8+ T cells from blood, obtained at baseline. As DNA, the CDR3 is TGTGCCAGCACCGGCAGGGGGAATGGCTACACCTTC. This gives the protein CASTGRGNGYTF.